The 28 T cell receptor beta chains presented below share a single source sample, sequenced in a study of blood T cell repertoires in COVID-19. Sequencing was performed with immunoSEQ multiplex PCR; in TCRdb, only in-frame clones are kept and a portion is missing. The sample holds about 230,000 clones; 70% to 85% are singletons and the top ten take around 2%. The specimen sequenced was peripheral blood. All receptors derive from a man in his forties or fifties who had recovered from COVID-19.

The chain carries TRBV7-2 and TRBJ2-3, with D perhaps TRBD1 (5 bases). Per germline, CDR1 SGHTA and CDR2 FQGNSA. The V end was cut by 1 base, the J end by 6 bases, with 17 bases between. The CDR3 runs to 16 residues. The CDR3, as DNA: TGTGCCAGCAGCTTAGGGACCCGTCCCTCAGGGGATACGCAGTATTTT. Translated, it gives CASSLGTRPSGDTQYF. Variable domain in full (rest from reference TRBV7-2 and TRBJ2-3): GAGVSQSPSNKVTEKGKDVELRCDPISGHTALYWYRQSLGQGLEFLIYFQGNSAPDKSGLPSDRFSAERTGGSVSTLTIQRTQQEDSAVYLCASSLGTRPSGDTQYFGPGTRLTVL.

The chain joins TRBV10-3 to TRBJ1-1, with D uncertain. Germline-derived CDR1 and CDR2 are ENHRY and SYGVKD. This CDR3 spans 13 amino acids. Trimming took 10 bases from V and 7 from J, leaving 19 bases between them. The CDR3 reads CATSGEGGSEAFF. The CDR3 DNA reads TGTGCCACCTCCGGGGAGGGAGGCAGTGAAGCTTTCTTT.

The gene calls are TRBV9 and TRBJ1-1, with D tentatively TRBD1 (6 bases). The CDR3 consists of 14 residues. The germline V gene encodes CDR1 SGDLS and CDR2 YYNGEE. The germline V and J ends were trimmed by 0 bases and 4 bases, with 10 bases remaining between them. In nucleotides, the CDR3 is TGTGCCAGCAGCGTAGAGGCAGGGGTCACTGAAGCTTTCTTT. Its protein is CASSVEAGVTEAFF.

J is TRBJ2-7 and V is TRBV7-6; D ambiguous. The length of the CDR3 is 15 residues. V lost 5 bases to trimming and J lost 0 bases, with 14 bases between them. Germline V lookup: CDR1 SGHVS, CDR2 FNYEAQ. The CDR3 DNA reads TGTGCCAGCAGCCCTAGTTGGCTAAGCTCCTACGAGCAGTACTTC. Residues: CASSPSWLSSYEQYF.

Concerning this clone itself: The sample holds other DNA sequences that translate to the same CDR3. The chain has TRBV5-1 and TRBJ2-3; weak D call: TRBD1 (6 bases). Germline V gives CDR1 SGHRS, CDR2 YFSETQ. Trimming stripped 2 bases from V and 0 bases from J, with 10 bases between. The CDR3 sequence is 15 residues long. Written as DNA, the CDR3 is TGCGCCAGCAGCTTAGGGGGTAGGAGCACAGATACGCAGTATTTT. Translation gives CASSLGGRSTDTQYF.

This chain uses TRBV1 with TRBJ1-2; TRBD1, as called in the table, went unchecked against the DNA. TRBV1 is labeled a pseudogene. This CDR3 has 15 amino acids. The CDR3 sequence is CTSSQETDRTCRYTF. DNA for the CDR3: TGCACCAGCAGCCAAGAAACAGACAGGACCTGTCGCTACACCTTC.

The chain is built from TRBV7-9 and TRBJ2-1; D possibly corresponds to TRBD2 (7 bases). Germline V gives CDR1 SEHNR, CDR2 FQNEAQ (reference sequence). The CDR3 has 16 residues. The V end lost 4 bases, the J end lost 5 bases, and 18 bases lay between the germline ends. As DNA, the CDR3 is TGTGCCAGCAGCTCTCGGGGGGAGCGGACAGACAATGAGCAGTTCTTC. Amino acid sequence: CASSSRGERTDNEQFF.

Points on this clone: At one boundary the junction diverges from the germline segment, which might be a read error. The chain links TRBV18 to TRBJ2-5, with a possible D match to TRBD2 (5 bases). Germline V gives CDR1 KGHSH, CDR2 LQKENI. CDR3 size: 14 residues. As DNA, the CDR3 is TGTGCCAGCTCCCCACCCGTGAGGAGGGAGACCCAGTACTTC. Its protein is CASSPPVRRETQYF.

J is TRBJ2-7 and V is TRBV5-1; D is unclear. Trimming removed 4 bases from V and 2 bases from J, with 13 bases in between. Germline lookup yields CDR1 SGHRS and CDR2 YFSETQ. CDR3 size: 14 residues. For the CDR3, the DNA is TGCGCCAGCAGCCCCCGCCGGGTTACCTACGAGCAGTACTTC. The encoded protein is CASSPRRVTYEQYF.

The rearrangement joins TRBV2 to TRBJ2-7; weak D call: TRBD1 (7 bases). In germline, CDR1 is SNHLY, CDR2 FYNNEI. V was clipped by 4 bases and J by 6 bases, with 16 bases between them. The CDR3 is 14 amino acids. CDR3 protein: CASSGARGVGEQYF. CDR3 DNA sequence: TGTGCCAGCAGTGGTGCCAGGGGGGTTGGCGAGCAGTACTTC.

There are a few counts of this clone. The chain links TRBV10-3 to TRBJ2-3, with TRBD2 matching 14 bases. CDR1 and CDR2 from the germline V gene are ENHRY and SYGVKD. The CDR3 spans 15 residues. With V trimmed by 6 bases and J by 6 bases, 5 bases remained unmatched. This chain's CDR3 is CAIRGLAGGRDTQYF. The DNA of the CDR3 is TGTGCCATCAGAGGACTAGCGGGGGGAAGGGATACGCAGTATTTT.

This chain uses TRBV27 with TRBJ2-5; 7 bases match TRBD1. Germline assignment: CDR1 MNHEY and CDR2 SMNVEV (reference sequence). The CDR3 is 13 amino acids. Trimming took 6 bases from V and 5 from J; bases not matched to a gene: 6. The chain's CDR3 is CASRINRGETQYF. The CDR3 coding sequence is TGTGCCAGCAGGATTAACAGGGGTGAGACCCAGTACTTC.

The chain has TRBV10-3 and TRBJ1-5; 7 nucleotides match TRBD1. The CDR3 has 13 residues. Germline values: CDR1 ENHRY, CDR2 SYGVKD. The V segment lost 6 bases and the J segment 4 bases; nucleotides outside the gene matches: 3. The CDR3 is CAIRGQRNQPQHF. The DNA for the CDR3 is TGTGCCATCAGGGGACAGAGAAATCAGCCCCAGCATTTT.

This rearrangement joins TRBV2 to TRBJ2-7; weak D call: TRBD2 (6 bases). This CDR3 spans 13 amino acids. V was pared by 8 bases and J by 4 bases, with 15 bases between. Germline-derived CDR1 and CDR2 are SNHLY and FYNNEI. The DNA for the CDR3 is TGTGCCAGCGGCGGCGGGAACGTTTACGAGCAGTACTTC. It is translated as CASGGGNVYEQYF.

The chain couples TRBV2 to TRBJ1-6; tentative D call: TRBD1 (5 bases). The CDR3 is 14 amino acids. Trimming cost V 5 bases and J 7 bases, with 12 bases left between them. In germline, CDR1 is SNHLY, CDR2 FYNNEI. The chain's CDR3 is CASSQDSGNSPLHF. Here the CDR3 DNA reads TGTGCCAGCAGTCAAGACAGCGGCAATTCACCCCTCCACTTT.

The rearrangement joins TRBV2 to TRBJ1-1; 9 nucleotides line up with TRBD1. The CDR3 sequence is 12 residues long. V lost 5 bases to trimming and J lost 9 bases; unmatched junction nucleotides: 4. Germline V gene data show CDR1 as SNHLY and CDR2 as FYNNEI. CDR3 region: CASSLYRGQAFF. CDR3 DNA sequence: TGTGCCAGCAGTTTATACAGGGGGCAAGCTTTCTTT.

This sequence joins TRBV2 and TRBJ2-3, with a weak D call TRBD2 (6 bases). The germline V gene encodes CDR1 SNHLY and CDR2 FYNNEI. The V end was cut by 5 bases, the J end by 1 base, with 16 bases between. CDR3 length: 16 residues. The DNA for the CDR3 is TGTGCCAGCAGTACGGGGCGGGGCGGGGGCACAGATACGCAGTATTTT. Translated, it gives CASSTGRGGGTDTQYF.

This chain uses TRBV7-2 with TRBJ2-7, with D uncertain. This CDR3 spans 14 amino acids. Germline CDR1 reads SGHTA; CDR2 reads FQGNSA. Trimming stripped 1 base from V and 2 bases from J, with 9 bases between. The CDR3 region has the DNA TGTGCCAGCAGCTTAGTCCACGCTACCTACGAGCAGTACTTC. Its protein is CASSLVHATYEQYF.

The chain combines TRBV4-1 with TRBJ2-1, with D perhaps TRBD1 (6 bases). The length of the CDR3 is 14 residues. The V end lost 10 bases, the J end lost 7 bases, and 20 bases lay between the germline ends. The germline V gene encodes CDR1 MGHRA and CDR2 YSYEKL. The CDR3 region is CATRAQGRGNEQFF. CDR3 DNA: TGCGCCACCAGAGCACAGGGTAGAGGGAATGAGCAGTTCTTC.

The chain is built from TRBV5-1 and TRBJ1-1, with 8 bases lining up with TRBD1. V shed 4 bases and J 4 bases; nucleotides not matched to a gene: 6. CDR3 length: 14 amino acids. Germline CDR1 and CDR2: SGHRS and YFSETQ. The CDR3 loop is CASSPQGAGTEAFF. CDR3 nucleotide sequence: TGCGCCAGCAGCCCTCAGGGGGCTGGCACTGAAGCTTTCTTT.

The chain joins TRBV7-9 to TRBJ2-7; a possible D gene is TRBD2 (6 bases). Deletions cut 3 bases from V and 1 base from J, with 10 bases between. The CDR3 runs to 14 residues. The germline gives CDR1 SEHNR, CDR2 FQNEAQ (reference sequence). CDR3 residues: CASSFTGASYEQYF. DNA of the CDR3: TGTGCCAGCAGCTTTACGGGAGCATCCTACGAGCAGTACTTC. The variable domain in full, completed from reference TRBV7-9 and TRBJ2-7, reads DTGVSQNPRHKITKRGQNVTFRCDPISEHNRLYWYRQTLGQGPEFLTYFQNEAQLEKSRLLSDRFSAERPKGSFSTLEIQRTEQGDSAMYLCASSFTGASYEQYFGPGTRLTVT.

The CDR3 reads CASIDWGVTYNEQFF. The DNA for the CDR3 is TGTGCCAGCATCGACTGGGGGGTTACCTACAATGAGCAGTTCTTC. The chain employs TRBV7-9 and TRBJ2-1; D possibly corresponds to TRBD2 (6 bases). This CDR3 spans 15 amino acids. V lost 7 bases and J lost 2, with 15 bases in between. Germline-derived CDR1 and CDR2 are SEHNR and FQNEAQ (reference sequence). Supplemented by reference TRBV7-9 and TRBJ2-1, the full variable domain reads DTGVSQNPRHKITKRGQNVTFRCDPISEHNRLYWYRQTLGQGPEFLTYFQNEAQLEKSRLLSDRFSAERPKGSFSTLEIQRTEQGDSAMYLCASIDWGVTYNEQFFGPGTRLTVL.

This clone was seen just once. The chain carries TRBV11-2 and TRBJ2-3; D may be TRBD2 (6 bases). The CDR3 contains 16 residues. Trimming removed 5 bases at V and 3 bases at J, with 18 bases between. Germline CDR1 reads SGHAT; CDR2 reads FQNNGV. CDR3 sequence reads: CASSPRGLGKTDTQYF. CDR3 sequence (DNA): TGTGCCAGCAGCCCAAGGGGACTCGGTAAAACAGATACGCAGTATTTT. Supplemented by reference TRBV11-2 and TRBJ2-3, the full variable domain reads EAGVAQSPRYKIIEKRQSVAFWCNPISGHATLYWYQQILGQGPKLLIQFQNNGVVDDSQLPKDRFSAERLKGVDSTLKIQPAKLEDSAVYLCASSPRGLGKTDTQYFGPGTRLTVL.

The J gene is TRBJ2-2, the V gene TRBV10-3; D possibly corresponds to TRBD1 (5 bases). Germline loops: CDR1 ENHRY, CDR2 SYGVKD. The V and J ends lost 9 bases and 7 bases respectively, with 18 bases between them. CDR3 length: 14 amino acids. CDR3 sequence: CAMKTGQGDGELFF. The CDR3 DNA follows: TGTGCCATGAAAACCGGGCAGGGTGACGGGGAGCTGTTTTTT.

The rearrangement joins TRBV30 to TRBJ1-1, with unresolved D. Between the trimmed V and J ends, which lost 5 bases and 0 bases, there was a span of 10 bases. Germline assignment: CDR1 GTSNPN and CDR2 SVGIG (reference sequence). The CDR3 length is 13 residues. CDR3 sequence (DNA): TGTGCCTGGTCAGGTCAACTGAACACTGAAGCTTTCTTT. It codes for CAWSGQLNTEAFF. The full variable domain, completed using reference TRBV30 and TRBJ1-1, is SQTIHQWPATLVQPVGSPLSLECTVEGTSNPNLYWYRQAAGRGLQLLFYSVGIGQISSEVPQNLSASRPQDRQFILSSKKLLLSDSGFYLCAWSGQLNTEAFFGQGTRLTVV.

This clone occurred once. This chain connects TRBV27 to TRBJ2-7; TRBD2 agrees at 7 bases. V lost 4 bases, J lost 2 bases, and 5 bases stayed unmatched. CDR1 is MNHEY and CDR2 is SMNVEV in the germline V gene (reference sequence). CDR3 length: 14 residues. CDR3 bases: TGTGCCAGCAGTTCCCTAGCGGATACCTACGAGCAGTACTTC. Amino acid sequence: CASSSLADTYEQYF.

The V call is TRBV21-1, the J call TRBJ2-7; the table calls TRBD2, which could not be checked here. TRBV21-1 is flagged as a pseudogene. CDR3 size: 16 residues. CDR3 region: CASSKGGGEGPGEQYF. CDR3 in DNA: TGTGCCAGCAGCAAAGGAGGGGGGGAGGGCCCCGGCGAGCAGTACTTC.

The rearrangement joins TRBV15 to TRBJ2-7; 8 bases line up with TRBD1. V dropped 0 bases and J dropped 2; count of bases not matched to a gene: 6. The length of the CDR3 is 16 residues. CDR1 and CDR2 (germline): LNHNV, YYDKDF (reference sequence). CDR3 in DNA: TGTGCCACCAGCAGAGATTTTGGACAGGGCGCCTACGAGCAGTACTTC. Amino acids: CATSRDFGQGAYEQYF.